What follows is one T cell receptor beta chain and its context. Its antigen is currently unknown. The data were obtained in a study of beta chain features in type 1 diabetes. Study-wide results and caveats: Patients with type 1 diabetes showed fewer VDJ junction insertions and more deletions.

The sequenced template was cDNA made from the entire isolated RNA. Sequencing was performed with immunoSEQ multiplex PCR; in TCRdb, only in-frame clones are kept and a portion is missing. Of 250,000 to 350,000 clones listed, roughly 11% are singletons. The TCR originated in a woman aged 25 to 39 in good health. Source material: naive CD4+ T cells from blood.

The CDR3, as DNA: TGTGCCAGTCGACAACCCCGCCAAGAGACCCAGTACTTC. Protein sequence: CASRQPRQETQYF. This rearrangement joins TRBV2 to TRBJ2-5; D not certain. Trimming took 9 bases from V and 1 from J, leaving 12 bases between them. From germline, CDR1 is SNHLY and CDR2 FYNNEI. CDR3 size: 13 residues.